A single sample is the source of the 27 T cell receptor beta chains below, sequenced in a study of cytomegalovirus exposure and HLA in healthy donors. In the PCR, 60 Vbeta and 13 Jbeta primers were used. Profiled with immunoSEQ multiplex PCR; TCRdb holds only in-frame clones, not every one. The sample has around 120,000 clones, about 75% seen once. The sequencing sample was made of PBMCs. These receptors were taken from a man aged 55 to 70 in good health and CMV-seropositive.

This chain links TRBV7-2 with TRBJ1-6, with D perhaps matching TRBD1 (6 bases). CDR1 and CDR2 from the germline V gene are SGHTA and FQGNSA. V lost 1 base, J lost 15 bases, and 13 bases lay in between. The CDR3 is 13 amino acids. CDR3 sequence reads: CASSLGTVQILHF. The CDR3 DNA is TGTGCCAGCAGCTTAGGGACAGTCCAAATCCTCCACTTT.

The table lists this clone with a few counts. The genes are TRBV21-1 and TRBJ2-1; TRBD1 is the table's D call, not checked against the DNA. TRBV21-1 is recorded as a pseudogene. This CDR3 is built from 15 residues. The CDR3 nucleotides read TGTGCCAGCAGCAACGGGGGGACAGGGTACAATGAGCAGTTCTTC. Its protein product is CASSNGGTGYNEQFF.

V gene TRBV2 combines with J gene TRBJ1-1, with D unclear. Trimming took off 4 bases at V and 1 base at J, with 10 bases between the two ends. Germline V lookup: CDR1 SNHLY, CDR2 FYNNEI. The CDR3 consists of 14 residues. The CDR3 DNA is TGTGCCAGCAGTGGTAGAACTTCGAACACTGAAGCTTTCTTT. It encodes CASSGRTSNTEAFF.

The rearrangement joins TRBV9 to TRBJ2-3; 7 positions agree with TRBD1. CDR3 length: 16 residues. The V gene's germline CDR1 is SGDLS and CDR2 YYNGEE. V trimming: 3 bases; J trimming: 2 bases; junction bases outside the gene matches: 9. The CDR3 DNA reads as TGTGCCAGCAGCGGGAGACAGGGAGATTTCACAGATACGCAGTATTTT. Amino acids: CASSGRQGDFTDTQYF.

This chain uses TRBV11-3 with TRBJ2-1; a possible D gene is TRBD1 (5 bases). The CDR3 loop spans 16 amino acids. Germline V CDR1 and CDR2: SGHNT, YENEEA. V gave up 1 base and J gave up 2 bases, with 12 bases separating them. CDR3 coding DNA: TGTGCCAGCAGCTTAGGTGGGGCCGAAACCTACAATGAGCAGTTCTTC. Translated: CASSLGGAETYNEQFF.

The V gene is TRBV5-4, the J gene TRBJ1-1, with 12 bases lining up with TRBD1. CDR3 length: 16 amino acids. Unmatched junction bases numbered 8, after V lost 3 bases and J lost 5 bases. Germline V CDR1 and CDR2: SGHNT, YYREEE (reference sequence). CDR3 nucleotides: TGTGCCAGCAGCTCTACCCGGGACAGGGGGCAGACTGAAGCTTTCTTT. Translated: CASSSTRDRGQTEAFF. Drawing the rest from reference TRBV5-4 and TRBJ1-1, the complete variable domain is ETGVTQSPTHLIKTRGQQVTLRCSSQSGHNTVSWYQQALGQGPQFIFQYYREEENGRGNFPPRFSGLQFPNYSSELNVNALELDDSALYLCASSSTRDRGQTEAFFGQGTRLTVV.

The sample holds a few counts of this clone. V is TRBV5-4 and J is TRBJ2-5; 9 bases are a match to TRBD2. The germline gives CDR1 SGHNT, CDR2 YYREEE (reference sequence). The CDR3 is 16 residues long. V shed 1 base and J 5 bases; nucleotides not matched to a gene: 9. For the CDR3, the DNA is TGTGCCAGCAGCTTGAACGGCGGGAGGGCCCTGGAGACCCAGTACTTC. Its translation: CASSLNGGRALETQYF.

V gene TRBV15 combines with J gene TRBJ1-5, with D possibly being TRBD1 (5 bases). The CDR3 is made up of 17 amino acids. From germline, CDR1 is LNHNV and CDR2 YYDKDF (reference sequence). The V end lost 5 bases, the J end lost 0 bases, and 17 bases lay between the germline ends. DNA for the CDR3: TGTGCCACCAGCCGCGGGGGGGAGTACTATAGCAATCAGCCCCAGCATTTT. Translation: CATSRGGEYYSNQPQHF.

CDR3 in DNA: TGTGCCAGCTCACCGAAGGACAGGGTTGAAAAACTGTTTTTT. It is translated as CASSPKDRVEKLFF. The chain links TRBV18 to TRBJ1-4; the match to TRBD1 covers 8 bases. The CDR3 runs to 14 residues. CDR1 KGHSH and CDR2 LQKENI come from the germline V gene. Germline trimming cut 3 bases from V and 7 bases from J; bases unmatched to any gene: 4.

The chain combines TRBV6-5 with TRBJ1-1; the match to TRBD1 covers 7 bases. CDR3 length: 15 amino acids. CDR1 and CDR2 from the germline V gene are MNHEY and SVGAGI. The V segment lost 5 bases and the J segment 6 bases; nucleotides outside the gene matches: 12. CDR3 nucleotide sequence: TGTGCCAGCAGTGCACTACGGCAGGGGGTTCCTGAAGCTTTCTTT. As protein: CASSALRQGVPEAFF.

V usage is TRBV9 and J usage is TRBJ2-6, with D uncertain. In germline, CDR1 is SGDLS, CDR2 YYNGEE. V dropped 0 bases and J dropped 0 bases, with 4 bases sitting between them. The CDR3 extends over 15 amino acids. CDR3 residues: CASSVVSSGANVLTF. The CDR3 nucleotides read TGTGCCAGCAGCGTAGTCAGCTCTGGGGCCAACGTCCTGACTTTC.

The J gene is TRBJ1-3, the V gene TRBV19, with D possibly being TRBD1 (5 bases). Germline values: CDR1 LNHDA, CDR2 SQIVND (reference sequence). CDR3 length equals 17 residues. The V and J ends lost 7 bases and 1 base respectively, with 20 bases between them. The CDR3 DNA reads TGTGCCAGTACCCCGATTGATGCGGGGGTTTCTGGAAACACCATATATTTT. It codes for CASTPIDAGVSGNTIYF.

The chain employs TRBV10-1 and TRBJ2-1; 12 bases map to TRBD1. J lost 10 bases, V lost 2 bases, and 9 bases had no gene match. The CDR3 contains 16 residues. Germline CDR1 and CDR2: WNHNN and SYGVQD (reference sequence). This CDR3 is CASSEPRGQGAQEQFF. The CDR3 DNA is TGCGCCAGCAGTGAGCCTCGGGGACAGGGGGCTCAGGAGCAGTTCTTC.

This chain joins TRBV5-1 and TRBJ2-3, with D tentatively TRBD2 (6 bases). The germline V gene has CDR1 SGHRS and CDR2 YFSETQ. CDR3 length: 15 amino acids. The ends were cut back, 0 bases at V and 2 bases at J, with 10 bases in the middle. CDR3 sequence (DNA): TGCGCCAGCAGCTTGGGGCGGGGTCTCACAGATACGCAGTATTTT. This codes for CASSLGRGLTDTQYF.

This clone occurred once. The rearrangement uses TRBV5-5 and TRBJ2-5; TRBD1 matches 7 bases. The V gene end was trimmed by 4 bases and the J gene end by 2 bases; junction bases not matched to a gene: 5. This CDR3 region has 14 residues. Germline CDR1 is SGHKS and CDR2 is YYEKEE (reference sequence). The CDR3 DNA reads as TGTGCCAGCAGCCTACAGGGGTTTCAAGAGACCCAGTACTTC. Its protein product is CASSLQGFQETQYF.

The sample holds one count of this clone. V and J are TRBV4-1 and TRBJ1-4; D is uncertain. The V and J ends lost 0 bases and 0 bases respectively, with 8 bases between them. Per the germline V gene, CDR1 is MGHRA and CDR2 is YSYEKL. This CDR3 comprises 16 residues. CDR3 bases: TGCGCCAGCAGCCAAGATATCGGTGCAACTAATGAAAAACTGTTTTTT. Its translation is CASSQDIGATNEKLFF.

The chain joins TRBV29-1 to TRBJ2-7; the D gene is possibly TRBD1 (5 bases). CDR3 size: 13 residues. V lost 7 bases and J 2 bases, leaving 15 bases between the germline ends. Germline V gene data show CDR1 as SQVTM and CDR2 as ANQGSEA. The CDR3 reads CSARIEGAYEQYF. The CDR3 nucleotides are TGCAGCGCCCGGATAGAAGGGGCCTACGAGCAGTACTTC.

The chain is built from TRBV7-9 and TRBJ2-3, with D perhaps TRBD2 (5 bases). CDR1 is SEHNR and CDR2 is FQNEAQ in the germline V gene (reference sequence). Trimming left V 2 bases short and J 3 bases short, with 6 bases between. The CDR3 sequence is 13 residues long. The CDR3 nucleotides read TGTGCCAGCAGCTTACCGGGGACAGATACGCAGTATTTT. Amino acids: CASSLPGTDTQYF.

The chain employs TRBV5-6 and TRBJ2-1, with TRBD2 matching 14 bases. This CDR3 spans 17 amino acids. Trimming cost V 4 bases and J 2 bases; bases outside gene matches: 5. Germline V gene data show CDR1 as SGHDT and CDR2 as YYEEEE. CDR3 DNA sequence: TGTGCCAGCAGCGAAGGACTAGCGGGAGGCACCTACAATGAGCAGTTCTTC. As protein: CASSEGLAGGTYNEQFF.

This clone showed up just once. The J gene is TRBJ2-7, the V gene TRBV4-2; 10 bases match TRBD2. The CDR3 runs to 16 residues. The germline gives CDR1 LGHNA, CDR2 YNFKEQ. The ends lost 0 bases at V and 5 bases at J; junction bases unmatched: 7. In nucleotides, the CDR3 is TGTGCCAGCAGCCAAGATACGGCTAGCGGGGGCGACGAGCAGTACTTC. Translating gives CASSQDTASGGDEQYF.

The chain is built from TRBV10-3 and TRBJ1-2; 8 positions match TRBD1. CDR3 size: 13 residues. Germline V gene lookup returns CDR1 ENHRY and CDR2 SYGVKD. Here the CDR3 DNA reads TGTGCTACCGGTGGACAGGGAATTAATGGCTACACCTTC. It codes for CATGGQGINGYTF.

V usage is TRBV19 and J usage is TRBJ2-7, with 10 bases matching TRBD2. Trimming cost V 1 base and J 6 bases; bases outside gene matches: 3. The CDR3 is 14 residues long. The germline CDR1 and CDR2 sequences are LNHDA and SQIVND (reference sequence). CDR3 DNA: TGTGCCAGTAGTATAGGGGCTAGCGGGGGCGAGCAGTACTTC. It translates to CASSIGASGGEQYF.

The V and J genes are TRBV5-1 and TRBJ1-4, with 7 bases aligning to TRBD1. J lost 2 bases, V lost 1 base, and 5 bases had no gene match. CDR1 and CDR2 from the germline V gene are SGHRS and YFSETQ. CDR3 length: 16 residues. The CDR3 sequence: CASSLTGDSTNEKLFF. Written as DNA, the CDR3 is TGCGCCAGCAGCTTGACAGGGGATAGCACTAATGAAAAACTGTTTTTT.

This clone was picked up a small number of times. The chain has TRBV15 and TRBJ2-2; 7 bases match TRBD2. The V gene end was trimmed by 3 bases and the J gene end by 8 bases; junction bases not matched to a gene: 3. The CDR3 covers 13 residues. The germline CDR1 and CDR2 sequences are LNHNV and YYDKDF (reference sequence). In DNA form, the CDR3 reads TGTGCCACCAGCAGCCGGACTAGAGGGGAGCTGTTTTTT. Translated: CATSSRTRGELFF.

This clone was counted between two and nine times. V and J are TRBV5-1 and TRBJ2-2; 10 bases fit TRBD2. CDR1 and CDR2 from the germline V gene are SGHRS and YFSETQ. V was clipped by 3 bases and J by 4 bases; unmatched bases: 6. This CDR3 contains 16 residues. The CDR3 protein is CASSSLAGTTTGELFF. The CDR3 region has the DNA TGCGCCAGCAGCTCACTAGCGGGGACAACCACCGGGGAGCTGTTTTTT. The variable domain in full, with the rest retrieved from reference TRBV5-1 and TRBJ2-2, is KAGVTQTPRYLIKTRGQQVTLSCSPISGHRSVSWYQQTPGQGLQFLFEYFSETQRNKGNFPGRFSGRQFSNSRSEMNVSTLELGDSALYLCASSSLAGTTTGELFFGEGSRLTVL.

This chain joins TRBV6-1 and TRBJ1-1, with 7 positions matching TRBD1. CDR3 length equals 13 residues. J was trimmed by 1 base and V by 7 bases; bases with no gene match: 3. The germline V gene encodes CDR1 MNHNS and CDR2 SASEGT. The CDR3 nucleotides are TGTGCCAGCACTTGGACAGGGAACACTGAAGCTTTCTTT. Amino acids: CASTWTGNTEAFF.

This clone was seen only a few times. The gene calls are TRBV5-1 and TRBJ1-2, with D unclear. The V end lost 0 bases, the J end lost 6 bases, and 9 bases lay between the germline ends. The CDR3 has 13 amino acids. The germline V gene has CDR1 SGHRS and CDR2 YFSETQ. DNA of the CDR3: TGCGCCAGCAGCTTGGGTTCCGGAGATGGCTACACCTTC. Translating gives CASSLGSGDGYTF.